Following are 18 T cell receptor beta chains from one sample sequenced in a study of technical replicates of blood from several donors. TCRdb's copy holds only in-frame clones and misses some; the assay was immunoSEQ multiplex PCR. The data contain some 48,000 clones, roughly 95% of them singletons. The sample consisted of T cells isolated from PBMCs. These receptors came from a human donor in good health.

The chain is built from TRBV9 and TRBJ2-6; D perhaps matches TRBD2 (6 bases). V dropped 0 bases and J dropped 0 bases, with 22 bases sitting between them. This CDR3 contains 21 residues. Germline lookup yields CDR1 SGDLS and CDR2 YYNGEE. CDR3 protein: CASSVVRGPLKIYSGANVLTF. CDR3 nucleotide sequence: TGTGCCAGCAGCGTAGTGCGGGGACCACTCAAGATCTACTCTGGGGCCAACGTCCTGACTTTC.

The rearrangement links TRBV4-1 to TRBJ1-5; the D gene is possibly TRBD1 (6 bases). This CDR3 spans 15 amino acids. With 2 bases removed from V and 9 bases from J, the gap between germline ends came to 17 bases. Germline CDR1 and CDR2: MGHRA and YSYEKL. Here the CDR3 DNA reads TGCGCCAGCAGCCAATTCGGAGCAGGGGAAAGGCCCCAGCATTTT. As protein: CASSQFGAGERPQHF.

This clone occurred once. The chain uses TRBV7-2 and TRBJ1-1; D might be TRBD1 (5 bases). Trimming pared 5 bases from V and 10 bases from J, leaving 17 bases between. Germline CDR1 and CDR2: SGHTA and FQGNSA. The CDR3 spans 13 residues. This CDR3 reads CASSINRDGGAFF. For the CDR3, the DNA is TGTGCCAGCAGCATAAATCGGGACGGGGGAGCTTTCTTT.

This chain connects TRBV10-3 to TRBJ2-7; 10 bases line up with TRBD2. V was clipped by 4 bases and J by 0 bases; unmatched bases: 0. Germline CDR1 ENHRY, CDR2 SYGVKD. The CDR3 contains 14 residues. The CDR3 here is CAISVAGGSYEQYF. CDR3 in DNA: TGTGCCATCAGTGTAGCGGGAGGCTCCTACGAGCAGTACTTC.

The genes are TRBV6-1 and TRBJ2-7; 8 nucleotides agree with TRBD2. The trim removed 7 bases at V and 7 bases at J, leaving 12 bases unmatched. Per the germline V gene, CDR1 is MNHNS and CDR2 is SASEGT. This CDR3 is 14 amino acids long. Written as DNA, the CDR3 is TGTGCCAGCATAGCGGGACCTTCTCTGGGGGAGCAGTACTTC. Its translation: CASIAGPSLGEQYF.

V and J are TRBV11-2 and TRBJ2-5, with 11 bases matching TRBD1. J lost 5 bases, V lost 1 base, and 6 bases had no gene match. This CDR3 region has 16 residues. In germline, CDR1 is SGHAT, CDR2 FQNNGV. The CDR3 is CASSLGTGGVLETQYF. The CDR3 nucleotides are TGTGCCAGCAGCTTAGGGACAGGGGGCGTCTTGGAGACCCAGTACTTC.

The V gene is TRBV6-5, the J gene TRBJ2-7, with D unclear. CDR1 and CDR2 (germline): MNHEY, SVGAGI. The CDR3 is 12 amino acids. Trimming stripped 8 bases from V and 7 bases from J, with 15 bases between. This CDR3 reads CASGSTSGEQYF. As DNA, the CDR3 is TGTGCCAGCGGTTCAACTTCCGGGGAGCAGTACTTC.

This rearrangement joins TRBV10-3 to TRBJ2-7, with D possibly TRBD1 on 5 matching bases. V was shortened by 6 bases and J by 6 bases, with 12 bases between the two germline ends. From germline, CDR1 is ENHRY and CDR2 SYGVKD. There are 12 residues in the CDR3. CDR3 coding DNA: TGTGCCATCAGGGACATGGTTAGCGAGCAGTACTTC. Translated, it gives CAIRDMVSEQYF.

The V gene is TRBV29-1, the J gene TRBJ1-5; 9 positions match TRBD1. CDR1 is SQVTM and CDR2 is ANQGSEA in the germline V gene. CDR3 length: 13 amino acids. V was clipped by 5 bases and J by 1 base; unmatched bases: 0. CDR3 in amino acids: CSVTGGSNQPQHF. The CDR3, as DNA: TGCAGCGTTACAGGGGGCAGCAATCAGCCCCAGCATTTT.

The rearrangement joins TRBV4-1 to TRBJ2-2; TRBD2 aligns across 11 bases. V lost 5 bases, J lost 2 bases, and 7 bases stayed unmatched. Per the germline V gene, CDR1 is MGHRA and CDR2 is YSYEKL. This CDR3 spans 17 amino acids. This CDR3 is CASSSILAGVNTGELFF. For the CDR3, the DNA is TGCGCCAGCAGCTCTATACTAGCGGGAGTAAACACCGGGGAGCTGTTTTTT.

The J gene is TRBJ2-3, the V gene TRBV7-2, with TRBD2 matching over 8 bases. V gave up 8 bases and J gave up 0 bases; unmatched junction bases: 7. The V gene's germline CDR1 is SGHTA and CDR2 FQGNSA. CDR3 length equals 15 residues. CDR3 nucleotide sequence: TGTGCCAGCGTCCCCCGGGAGGGCAGCACAGATACGCAGTATTTT. The encoded protein is CASVPREGSTDTQYF. The full variable domain, its missing parts supplied by reference TRBV7-2 and TRBJ2-3, is GAGVSQSPSNKVTEKGKDVELRCDPISGHTALYWYRQSLGQGLEFLIYFQGNSAPDKSGLPSDRFSAERTGGSVSTLTIQRTQQEDSAVYLCASVPREGSTDTQYFGPGTRLTVL.

V usage is TRBV4-3 and J usage is TRBJ2-3; the match to TRBD2 covers 12 bases. V shed 1 base, J shed 3 bases, and the junction held 2 bases outside the gene matches. This CDR3 is built from 16 residues. Germline assignment: CDR1 LGHNA and CDR2 YSLEER. This chain's CDR3 is CASSQALAGGTDTQYF. The CDR3 DNA reads TGCGCCAGCAGCCAAGCACTAGCGGGAGGAACAGATACGCAGTATTTT.

The chain combines TRBV7-3 with TRBJ1-1; a possible D gene is TRBD1 (6 bases). There are 13 residues in the CDR3. V gave up 2 bases and J gave up 5 bases, with 9 bases separating them. CDR1 and CDR2 from the germline V gene are SGHTA and FQGTGA. CDR3 in DNA: TGTGCCAGCAGCTTAGTACAGGGAACTGAAGCTTTCTTT. Translated: CASSLVQGTEAFF.

This chain uses TRBV11-3 with TRBJ1-1; no clear D. The germline V gene encodes CDR1 SGHNT and CDR2 YENEEA. This CDR3 has 12 residues. V shed 5 bases and J shed 3 bases, with 7 bases lying between them. The chain's CDR3 is CASSLRDTEAFF. CDR3 coding DNA: TGTGCCAGCAGCCTCCGGGACACTGAAGCTTTCTTT.

Only one count was recorded for this clone. The chain is built from TRBV19 and TRBJ1-3; no clear D. V gave up 7 bases and J gave up 0 bases, with 4 bases separating them. Germline V gene sequence: CDR1 LNHDA, CDR2 SQIVND (reference sequence). This CDR3 comprises 12 residues. As DNA, the CDR3 is TGTGCCAGTACCCTCTCTGGAAACACCATATATTTT. Its protein product is CASTLSGNTIYF. Full variable domain (remainder filled in from reference TRBV19 and TRBJ1-3): DGGITQSPKYLFRKEGQNVTLSCEQNLNHDAMYWYRQDPGQGLRLIYYSQIVNDFQKGDIAEGYSVSREKKESFPLTVTSAQKNPTAFYLCASTLSGNTIYFGEGSWLTVV.

The V and J genes are TRBV20-1 and TRBJ2-3; TRBD2 agrees at 7 bases. The CDR3 has 11 amino acids. The J segment lost 4 bases and the V segment lost 7 bases, leaving 2 bases of the junction unmatched. The germline CDR1 and CDR2 sequences are DFQATT and SNEGSKA (reference sequence). The CDR3 sequence is CSGGGPDTQYF. The CDR3 DNA reads as TGCAGTGGGGGGGGTCCAGATACGCAGTATTTT.

Turning to this clone: The same CDR3 can be traced to other DNA sequences in this sample. The chain is built from TRBV4-1 and TRBJ2-7; D is unclear. Germline V gives CDR1 MGHRA, CDR2 YSYEKL. The CDR3 is 13 residues long. Trimming removed 1 base at V and 3 bases at J, with 7 bases between. The DNA of the CDR3 is TGCGCCAGCAGCCAAGGTTCCCTCTACGAGCAGTACTTC. It translates to CASSQGSLYEQYF.

This CDR3 is CASSLKAYGYTF. The CDR3 nucleotides read TGTGCCAGCAGTTTGAAAGCTTATGGCTACACCTTC. The rearrangement joins TRBV28 to TRBJ1-2, with D unclear. The CDR3 has 12 amino acids. Deletions cut 3 bases from V and 5 bases from J, with 7 bases between. CDR1 is MDHEN and CDR2 is SYDVKM in the germline V gene.